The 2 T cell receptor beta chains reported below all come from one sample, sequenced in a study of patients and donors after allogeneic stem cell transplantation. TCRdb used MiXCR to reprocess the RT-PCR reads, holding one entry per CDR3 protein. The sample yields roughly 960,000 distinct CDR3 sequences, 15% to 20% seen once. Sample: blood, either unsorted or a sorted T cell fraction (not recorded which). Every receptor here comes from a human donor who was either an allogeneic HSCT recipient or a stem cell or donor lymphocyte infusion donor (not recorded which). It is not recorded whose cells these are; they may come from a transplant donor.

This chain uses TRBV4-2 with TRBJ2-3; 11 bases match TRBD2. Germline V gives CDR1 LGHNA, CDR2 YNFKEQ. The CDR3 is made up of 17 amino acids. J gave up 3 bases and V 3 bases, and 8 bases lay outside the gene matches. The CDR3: CASSQELAGGLTDTQYF. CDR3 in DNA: TGTGCCAGCAGCCAGGAGTTAGCGGGGGGGCTGACAGATACGCAGTATTTT.

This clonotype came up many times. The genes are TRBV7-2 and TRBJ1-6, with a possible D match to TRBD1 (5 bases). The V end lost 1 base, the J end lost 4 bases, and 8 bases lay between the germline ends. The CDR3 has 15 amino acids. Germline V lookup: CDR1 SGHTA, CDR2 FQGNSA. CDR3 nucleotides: TGTGCCAGCAGCTTAGTCGCAGGGTATAATTCACCCCTCCACTTT. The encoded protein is CASSLVAGYNSPLHF.